This T cell receptor beta chain came from a study of T-cell memory formation after mild COVID-19. TCRdb re-derived calls from the 5' RACE reads in MiXCR, one entry per CDR3 protein. The data hold approximately 560,000 distinct CDR3 sequences, with roughly 17% observed a single time. The CDR3 spans 12 residues. V was trimmed by 5 bases and J by 5 bases, leaving 7 bases between them. Per the germline V gene, CDR1 is SGHAT and CDR2 is FQNNGV. Material: PBMCs or a T cell subset sorted from them (not recorded which). This chain uses TRBV11-2 with TRBJ2-1; no firm D call. The sequence derives from an adult woman who had mild COVID-19 (a few samples of this study predate the infection). Cell type and time point are not known. The CDR3 nucleotides read TGTGCCAGCAGCCTGAACCACAATGAGCAGTTCTTC. Translated: CASSLNHNEQFF.